The 18 T cell receptor beta chains below all came from one sample that was sequenced in a study of blood T cell repertoires in COVID-19. Assay used: immunoSEQ multiplex PCR; TCRdb lists only in-frame clones, some missing. This sample has about 140,000 clones, with 84% found just once. The source material was PBMCs or T cells enriched from blood (not recorded which). These receptors came from a woman in her 50s with acute COVID-19.

The V and J genes are TRBV19 and TRBJ2-1; the D gene is possibly TRBD2 (5 bases). Germline V lookup: CDR1 LNHDA, CDR2 SQIVND (reference sequence). Trimming took 10 bases from V and 9 from J, leaving 19 bases between them. The CDR3 covers 13 residues. CDR3 coding DNA: TGTGCCACCACGTCTAGCATGGGCCGTGAGCAGTTCTTC. Protein product: CATTSSMGREQFF.

The chain couples TRBV2 to TRBJ1-6, with 8 bases aligning to TRBD1. The CDR3 loop spans 12 amino acids. After removal of 8 bases from V and 7 bases from J, the junction contained 1 base not matched to a gene. Germline CDR1 and CDR2: SNHLY and FYNNEI. This CDR3 is CASGTGNSPLHF. The CDR3 coding sequence is TGTGCCAGCGGGACAGGAAATTCACCCCTCCACTTT.

V usage is TRBV30 and J usage is TRBJ2-2, with D perhaps TRBD2 (6 bases). Per germline, CDR1 GTSNPN and CDR2 SVGIG (reference sequence). The CDR3 covers 12 residues. Trimming stripped 4 bases from V and 10 bases from J, with 13 bases between. This CDR3 is CAWTRDSQELFF. In DNA form, the CDR3 reads TGTGCCTGGACTCGGGACTCCCAGGAGCTGTTTTTT.

The chain has TRBV6-5 and TRBJ2-1, with D perhaps TRBD1 (6 bases). CDR1 and CDR2 (germline): MNHEY, SVGAGI. V shed 2 bases and J shed 6 bases, with 11 bases lying between them. CDR3 length: 14 amino acids. CDR3 loop: CASSYRDRFNEQFF. The CDR3 DNA reads as TGTGCCAGCAGTTACCGTGACAGGTTCAATGAGCAGTTCTTC.

The V call is TRBV5-1, the J call TRBJ2-3; TRBD2 is a possible D gene (6 bases). The germline V and J ends were trimmed by 0 bases and 2 bases, with 13 bases remaining between them. This CDR3 has 16 amino acids. Germline CDR1 is SGHRS and CDR2 is YFSETQ. CDR3 protein: CASSLDGSGLTDTQYF. In DNA, the CDR3 is TGCGCCAGCAGCTTGGACGGTAGCGGACTCACAGATACGCAGTATTTT.

This chain links TRBV29-1 with TRBJ1-2; possible D gene TRBD1, 5 bases. The CDR3 runs 12 residues. Trimming took off 5 bases at V and 5 bases at J, with 12 bases between the two ends. Per germline, CDR1 SQVTM and CDR2 ANQGSEA. CDR3 amino acids: CSVYGGTYGYTF. CDR3 DNA: TGCAGCGTTTACGGGGGGACTTATGGCTACACCTTC.

CDR3 in DNA: TGTGCCAGCGGATTCTTCCAGGGGTACCAAGAGACCCAGTACTTC. Protein product: CASGFFQGYQETQYF. V usage is TRBV6-6 and J usage is TRBJ2-5, with D possibly TRBD1 on 6 matching bases. Germline V gives CDR1 MNHNY, CDR2 SVGAGI (reference sequence). Trimming shortened V by 8 bases and J by 0 bases, and 16 bases separated the two germline ends. This CDR3 comprises 15 residues.

The chain couples TRBV27 to TRBJ2-1; weak D call: TRBD2 (6 bases). The CDR3 runs 11 residues. Germline V gives CDR1 MNHEY, CDR2 SMNVEV (reference sequence). V lost 6 bases and J lost 9, with 9 bases in between. The CDR3 loop reads CASRGGPEQFF. For the CDR3, the DNA is TGTGCCAGCAGGGGGGGTCCTGAGCAGTTCTTC.

This rearrangement joins TRBV6-5 to TRBJ2-1; TRBD1 matches 7 bases. The CDR3 sequence is 15 residues long. Trimming removed 7 bases from V and 4 bases from J; junction bases left unmatched: 10. Germline assignment: CDR1 MNHEY and CDR2 SVGAGI. The CDR3 nucleotides are TGTGCCAGCAACCCTACAGGGGAGTCTTACAATGAGCAGTTCTTC. Its translation is CASNPTGESYNEQFF.

The chain has TRBV9 and TRBJ1-2; 7 positions match TRBD1. The ends lost 3 bases at V and 2 bases at J; junction bases unmatched: 4. CDR3 length equals 14 residues. Germline CDR1 is SGDLS and CDR2 is YYNGEE. The CDR3: CASSGETGNYGYTF. Here the CDR3 DNA reads TGTGCCAGCAGCGGAGAGACAGGGAACTATGGCTACACCTTC.

The chain combines TRBV27 with TRBJ2-7; D might be TRBD2 (9 bases). The V gene lost 3 bases and the J gene lost 6 bases, with 15 bases spanning the gap. The germline V gene has CDR1 MNHEY and CDR2 SMNVEV (reference sequence). The CDR3 runs to 14 residues. CDR3 region: CASSFSSGTGEQYF. The CDR3 DNA is TGTGCCAGCAGTTTTTCTAGCGGGACAGGCGAGCAGTACTTC.

The chain uses TRBV18 and TRBJ1-2; D not certain. This CDR3 spans 14 amino acids. Germline V CDR1 and CDR2: KGHSH, LQKENI. Deletions cut 3 bases from V and 2 bases from J, with 10 bases between. CDR3: CASSPNTENYGYTF. Written as DNA, the CDR3 is TGTGCCAGCTCACCTAATACAGAGAACTATGGCTACACCTTC. The whole variable domain, remainder taken from reference TRBV18 and TRBJ1-2, is NAGVMQNPRHLVRRRGQEARLRCSPMKGHSHVYWYRQLPEEGLKFMVYLQKENIIDESGMPKERFSAEFPKEGPSILRIQQVVRGDSAAYFCASSPNTENYGYTFGSGTRLTVV.

This clone was seen only once. The chain carries TRBV6-2 or TRBV6-3 and TRBJ2-3; 7 bases match TRBD2. Germline trimming cut 5 bases from V and 3 bases from J; bases unmatched to any gene: 11. The germline CDR1 and CDR2 sequences are MNHEY and SVGEGT. The CDR3 covers 16 residues. Here the CDR3 DNA reads TGTGCCAGCAGTAAAGCGGGACTCTTAAGGACAGATACGCAGTATTTT. Translated, it gives CASSKAGLLRTDTQYF.

This clone was seen just once. The chain employs TRBV10-1 and TRBJ1-1; D remains unclear. Trimming pared 8 bases from V and 0 bases from J, leaving 10 bases between. The CDR3 spans 13 residues. Germline CDR1 and CDR2: WNHNN and SYGVQD (reference sequence). CDR3 coding DNA: TGCGCCAGCCGAAACGACTTGAACACTGAAGCTTTCTTT. This encodes CASRNDLNTEAFF.

The V gene is TRBV27, the J gene TRBJ2-7, with 7 bases fitting TRBD2. The junction had 3 bases not matched to a gene; V was cut back by 8 bases and J by 2 bases. Per germline, CDR1 MNHEY and CDR2 SMNVEV (reference sequence). The CDR3 contains 12 residues. CDR3 DNA sequence: TGTGCCAGCGGGAGGGCCGCCTACGAGCAGTACTTC. Translation gives CASGRAAYEQYF.

This chain uses TRBV5-8 with TRBJ2-1; 7 positions match TRBD2. The junction had 10 bases not matched to a gene; V was cut back by 4 bases and J by 3 bases. The germline V gene has CDR1 SGHTS and CDR2 YDEGEE. This CDR3 spans 16 amino acids. CDR3 sequence (DNA): TGTGCCAGCAGCACCGGGCTAGCGGCCCTCTACAATGAGCAGTTCTTC. This gives the protein CASSTGLAALYNEQFF.

The rearrangement uses TRBV7-9 and TRBJ2-6; TRBD1 might be the D (5 bases). The germline V gene encodes CDR1 SEHNR and CDR2 FQNEAQ (reference sequence). This CDR3 region has 18 residues. V was trimmed by 5 bases and J by 0 bases, leaving 17 bases between them. CDR3 bases: TGTGCCAGCAGCCGCAGTGGCAGGACAAGCTCTGGGGCCAACGTCCTGACTTTC. Protein: CASSRSGRTSSGANVLTF.

V is TRBV5-1 and J is TRBJ2-1, with 14 bases that match TRBD2. V shed 3 bases and J 0 bases; nucleotides not matched to a gene: 5. The germline gives CDR1 SGHRS, CDR2 YFSETQ. The CDR3 length is 18 residues. CDR3 DNA: TGCGCCAGCAGCTCATGGGGGACTAGCGGGAGCTCCTACAATGAGCAGTTCTTC. Residues: CASSSWGTSGSSYNEQFF.